The next 7 T cell receptor beta chains were all read from a single sample in a study of vaccination and CD4 T cells after COVID-19 (dated by TCRdb to 2022 to 2024). These receptors are not linked to any known antigen. Library creation used PCR. TCRdb records Illumina iSeq 100 as the sequencer. DNA from cultured CD4+ T cells was subjected to TCR sequencing with the Oncomine TCR Beta short-read assay at the Johns Hopkins FTIC core. Through fastp at Q25 and MiXCR, TCRdb rebuilt clones from the public reads, retaining in-frame beta chains. Rows with a matching CDR3 protein are joined into one entry that keeps the most common DNA and genes. Present in this sample are roughly 11,000 distinct CDR3 sequences, approximately 60% of which were seen just once. Approximately 14% of the sample rests with the top ten. The sample's treatment or condition label, decoded: roughly 10-day PBMC culture with coronavirus spike peptide pools or control peptides (ViraFEST assay).

The sample consisted of CD4+ T cells from blood, cultured in vitro. The receptors here all came from a human donor who had recovered from COVID-19.

This chain uses TRBV6-1 with TRBJ2-1; TRBD1 matches at 11 bases. V shed 5 bases, J shed 7 bases, and the junction held 4 bases outside the gene matches. This CDR3 is 14 amino acids long. The germline CDR1 and CDR2 sequences are MNHNS and SASEGT. This chain's CDR3 is CASSTRDRGNEQFF. CDR3 DNA sequence: TGTGCCAGCAGTACCCGGGACAGGGGGAATGAGCAGTTCTTC.

The V and J genes are TRBV28 and TRBJ1-2, with D unclear. CDR1 and CDR2 (germline): MDHEN, SYDVKM. Between the trimmed V and J ends, which lost 6 bases and 8 bases, there was a span of 16 bases. CDR3 length: 13 residues. The CDR3 loop reads CASSYYRESGYTF. CDR3 nucleotides: TGTGCCAGCAGCTACTACAGAGAGAGCGGCTACACCTTC.

This clonotype was counted between two and nine times. The rearrangement uses TRBV18 and TRBJ2-2; 8 nucleotides agree with TRBD2. The germline V gene has CDR1 KGHSH and CDR2 LQKENI. Germline trimming cut 3 bases from V and 4 bases from J; bases unmatched to any gene: 10. The CDR3 is 17 residues long. The chain's CDR3 is CASSPLIAREATGELFF. The CDR3 nucleotides read TGTGCCAGCTCACCGCTAATTGCGCGGGAGGCCACCGGGGAGCTGTTTTTT.

Only a few counts were recorded for this clonotype. This sequence joins TRBV27 and TRBJ1-1; D might be TRBD1 (6 bases). Per the germline V gene, CDR1 is MNHEY and CDR2 is SMNVEV (reference sequence). The CDR3 contains 13 residues. Deletions cut 5 bases from V and 1 base from J, with 8 bases between. The CDR3 DNA reads TGTGCCAGCAGTCAACAGGGGAACACTGAAGCTTTCTTT. Amino acid sequence: CASSQQGNTEAFF.

This clonotype has just a few counts. The genes are TRBV24-1 and TRBJ2-4; no clear D. Germline CDR1 and CDR2: KGHDR and SFDVKD. CDR3 length equals 14 residues. V lost 5 bases and J lost 1, with 8 bases in between. The DNA of the CDR3 is TGTGCCACCAGTGGAGATGAGGCCAAAAACATTCAGTACTTC. Translated: CATSGDEAKNIQYF.

V and J are TRBV6-1 and TRBJ1-1; 7 bases match TRBD1. Germline values: CDR1 MNHNS, CDR2 SASEGT. J gave up 12 bases and V 6 bases, and 13 bases lay outside the gene matches. The CDR3 covers 13 residues. The DNA of the CDR3 is TGTGCCAGCAGCTCCGGGGAGGGGGCGCAATCTTTCTTT. This codes for CASSSGEGAQSFF.

The V call is TRBV27, the J call TRBJ2-2; 10 bases are a match to TRBD1. In germline, CDR1 is MNHEY, CDR2 SMNVEV (reference sequence). V lost 2 bases and J lost 6; bases outside the gene matches: 9. This CDR3 is built from 17 residues. This CDR3 reads CASSLNRDRGSAGELFF. The CDR3 coding sequence is TGTGCCAGCAGTTTAAACCGGGACAGGGGTTCCGCCGGGGAGCTGTTTTTT.